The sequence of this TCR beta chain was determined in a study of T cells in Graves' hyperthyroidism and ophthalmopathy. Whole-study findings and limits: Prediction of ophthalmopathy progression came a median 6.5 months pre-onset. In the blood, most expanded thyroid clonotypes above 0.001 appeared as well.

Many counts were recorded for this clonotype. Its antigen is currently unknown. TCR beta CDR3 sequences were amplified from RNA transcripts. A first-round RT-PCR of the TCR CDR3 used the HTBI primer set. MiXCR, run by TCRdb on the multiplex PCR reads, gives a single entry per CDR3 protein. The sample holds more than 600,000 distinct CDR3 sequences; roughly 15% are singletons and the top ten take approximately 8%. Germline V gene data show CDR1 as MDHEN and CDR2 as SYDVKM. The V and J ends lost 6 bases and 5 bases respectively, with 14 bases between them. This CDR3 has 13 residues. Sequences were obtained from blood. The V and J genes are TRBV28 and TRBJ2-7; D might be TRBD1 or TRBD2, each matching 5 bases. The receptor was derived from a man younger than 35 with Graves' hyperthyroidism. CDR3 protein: CASSSRGADEQYF. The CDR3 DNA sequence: TGTGCCAGCAGCTCGCGAGGGGCCGACGAGCAGTACTTC.